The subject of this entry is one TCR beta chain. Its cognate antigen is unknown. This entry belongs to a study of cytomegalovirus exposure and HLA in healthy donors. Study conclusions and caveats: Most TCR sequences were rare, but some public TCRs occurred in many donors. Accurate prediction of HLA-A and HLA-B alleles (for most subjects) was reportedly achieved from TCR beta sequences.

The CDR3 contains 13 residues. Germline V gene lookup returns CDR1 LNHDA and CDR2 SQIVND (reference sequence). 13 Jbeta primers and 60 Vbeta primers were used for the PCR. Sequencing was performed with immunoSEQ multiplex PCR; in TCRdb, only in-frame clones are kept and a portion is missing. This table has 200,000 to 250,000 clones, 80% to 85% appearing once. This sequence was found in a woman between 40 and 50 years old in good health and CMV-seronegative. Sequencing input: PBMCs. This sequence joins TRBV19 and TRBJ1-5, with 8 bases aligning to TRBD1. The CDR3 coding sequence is TGTTCCACCAATCCAGGGGGCGGTCAGCCCCAGCATTTT. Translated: CSTNPGGGQPQHF.